This T cell receptor beta chain was identified in a study of blood T cell repertoires in COVID-19. Original data processing: Nucleated cell counts were estimated from reference gene primer amplification. Sequenced by immunoSEQ multiplex PCR; TCRdb stores in-frame clones only, minus some. That table supplies the V and J calls and clone size; D and trimming were determined from the DNA. The table shows approximately 180,000 clones, with over 80% occurring only once. This CDR3 is built from 14 residues. The germline CDR1 and CDR2 sequences are SGDLS and YYNGEE. Deletions cut 0 bases from V and 1 base from J, with 7 bases between.

Sequenced material: peripheral blood. The chain carries TRBV9 and TRBJ1-1; D remains ambiguous. This TCR was recovered from a woman in her thirties or forties with COVID-19, enrolled during active disease. The CDR3 here is CASSVVTENTEAFF. In DNA form, the CDR3 reads TGTGCCAGCAGCGTAGTCACAGAGAACACTGAAGCTTTCTTT.